This record covers a single TCR beta chain. The V end was cut by 1 base, the J end by 1 base, with 7 bases between. CDR1 is LGHDT and CDR2 is YNNKEL in the germline V gene (reference sequence). The CDR3 totals 14 residues. The data were taken from a study of blood T cell repertoires in COVID-19. Here immunoSEQ multiplex PCR was the method, and the copy in TCRdb shows in-frame clones only, minus some. The sample records fewer than 100,000 clones, less than 90% being singletons. The clonotype comes from a man aged 60 to 69 with acute or convalescent COVID-19. V and J are TRBV3-1 (or the pseudogene TRBV3-2) and TRBJ1-1; a possible D gene is TRBD1 (6 bases). Sequencing was performed on peripheral blood. CDR3 loop: CASSQVQGNTEAFF. The CDR3 DNA is TGTGCCAGCAGCCAAGTACAGGGGAACACTGAAGCTTTCTTT.